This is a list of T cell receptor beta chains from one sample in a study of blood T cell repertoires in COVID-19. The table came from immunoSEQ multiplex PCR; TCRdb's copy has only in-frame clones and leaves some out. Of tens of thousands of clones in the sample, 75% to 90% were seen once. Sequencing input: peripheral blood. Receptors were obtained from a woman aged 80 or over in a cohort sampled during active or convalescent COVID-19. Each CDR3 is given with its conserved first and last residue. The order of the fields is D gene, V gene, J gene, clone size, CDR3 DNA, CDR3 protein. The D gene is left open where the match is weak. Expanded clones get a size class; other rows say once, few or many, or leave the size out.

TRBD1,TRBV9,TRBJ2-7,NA,TGTGCCAGCAGTCGTAGCACAGGGGCCACCACCTACGAGCAGTACTTC,CASSRSTGATTYEQYF
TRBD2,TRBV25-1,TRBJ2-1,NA,TGTGCCAGCAGTGATTCATGGGGACTAGGAGGGGTACACAATGAGCAGTTCTTC,CASSDSWGLGGVHNEQFF
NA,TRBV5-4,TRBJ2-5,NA,TGTGCCAGCAGTGCCAGGCCTACGGAAGAGACCCAGTACTTC,CASSARPTEETQYF
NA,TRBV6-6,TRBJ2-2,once,TGTGCCAGCAGTTACTCGGCCATTGGCACCGGGGAGCTGTTTTTT,CASSYSAIGTGELFF
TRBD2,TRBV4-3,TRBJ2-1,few,TGCGCCAGCAGCCAAGAACGAGCGGGGGGTTCAATGAGGCAGTTCTTC,CASSQERAGGSMRQFF
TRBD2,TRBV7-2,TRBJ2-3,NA,TGTGCCAGCAGCTTAAGGTTAGCGGGAGGGCGCACAGATACGCAGTATTTT,CASSLRLAGGRTDTQYF
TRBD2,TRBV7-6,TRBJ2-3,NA,TGTGCCAGCAGCCGGACGAGCGGGGGGGTGGCAGATACGCAGTATTTT,CASSRTSGGVADTQYF
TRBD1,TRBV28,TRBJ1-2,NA,TGTGCCAGTTCAAGGGGTGACAGGGGTGGGCCTAGAGGCTACACCTTC,CASSRGDRGGPRGYTF
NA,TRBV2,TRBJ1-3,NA,TGTGCCAGCAGTGAAGCGCTGGCGGGGGGCGACGGAAACACCATATATTTT,CASSEALAGGDGNTIYF
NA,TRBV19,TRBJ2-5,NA,TGTGCCAGTAGTATCTCTAATCAACAAGAGACCCAGTACTTC,CASSISNQQETQYF
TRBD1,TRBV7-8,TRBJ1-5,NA,TGTGCCAGCAGCTTGGGGGACAGGGGAAGGCCCCAGCATTTT,CASSLGDRGRPQHF
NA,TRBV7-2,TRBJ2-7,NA,TGTGCCAGCAGCTTAGCGCCGGGGAGCTCCTACGAGCAGTACTTC,CASSLAPGSSYEQYF
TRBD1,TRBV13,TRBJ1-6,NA,TGTGCCAGCAGCCTCCGGACAGGGGGAAGTCGTTCACCCCTCCACTTT,CASSLRTGGSRSPLHF
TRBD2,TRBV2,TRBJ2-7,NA,TGTGCCAGCAACGGACTAGCGGGGGGAGGCTACGAGCAGTACTTC,CASNGLAGGGYEQYF
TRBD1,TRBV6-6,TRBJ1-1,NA,TGTGCCAGCAGTGACAGGGATGGCACTGAAGCTTTCTTT,CASSDRDGTEAFF
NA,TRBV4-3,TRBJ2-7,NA,TGCGCCAGCAGCCGGGGGACTTTTGGCGAGCAGTACTTC,CASSRGTFGEQYF
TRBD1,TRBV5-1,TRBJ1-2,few,TGCGCCAGCAGTGGACAGGGAGACTATGGCTACACCTTC,CASSGQGDYGYTF
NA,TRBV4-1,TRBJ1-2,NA,TGCGCCAGCAGCCAAGATCCCCGACAGCACTATGGCTACACCTTC,CASSQDPRQHYGYTF
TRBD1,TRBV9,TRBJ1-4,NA,TGTGCCAGCAGCGAGGGGGGGACAGGGAGTGAAAAACTGTTTTTT,CASSEGGTGSEKLFF
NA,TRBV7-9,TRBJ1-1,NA,TGTGCCAGCAGCTTTCTGGGGGGTGAAGCTTTCTTT,CASSFLGGEAFF
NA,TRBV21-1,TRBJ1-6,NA,TGTGCCAGCAGCTCAAACAGGAATTCACCCCTCCACTTT,CASSSNRNSPLHF
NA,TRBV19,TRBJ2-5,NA,TGTGCCAGTAGTATCGGGTACCAAGAGACCCAGTACTTC,CASSIGYQETQYF
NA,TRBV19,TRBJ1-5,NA,TGTGCCAGTAGTATAGGTCCAGGGTGGGGTCAGCCCCAGCATTTT,CASSIGPGWGQPQHF
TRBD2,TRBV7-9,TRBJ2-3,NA,TGTGCCAGCAGCTCTTCTTCTGCGGGACTAGAGGCAGATACGCAGTATTTT,CASSSSSAGLEADTQYF
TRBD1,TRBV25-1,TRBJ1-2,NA,TGTGCCAGCAGTCCGACGGACAGGCTAAGCTATGGCTACACCTTC,CASSPTDRLSYGYTF
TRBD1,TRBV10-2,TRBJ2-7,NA,TGCGCCAGCACCGGAACAGGGGGCAAATCCTACGAGCAGTACTTC,CASTGTGGKSYEQYF
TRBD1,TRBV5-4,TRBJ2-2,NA,TGTGCCGCGCAGGGGGCGCAAATCGGGGAGCTGTTTTTT,CAAQGAQIGELFF
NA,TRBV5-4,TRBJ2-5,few,TGTGCCAGCAGCTTGGCCCAATTTCAAGAGACCCAGTACTTC,CASSLAQFQETQYF
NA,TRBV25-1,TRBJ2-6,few,TGTGCCAGCTCCCCTACTGGGGCCAACGTCCTGACTTTC,CASSPTGANVLTF
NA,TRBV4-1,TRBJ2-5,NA,TGCGCCAGCAGCCTACTCGCGGGGACCCAGTACTTC,CASSLLAGTQYF
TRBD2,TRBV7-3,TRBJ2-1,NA,TGTGCCAGCAGCCCTAGCGGGGGGGCAAGGAATGAGCAGTTCTTC,CASSPSGGARNEQFF
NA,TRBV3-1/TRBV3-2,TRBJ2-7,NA,TGTGCCAGCAGGAAAGACCTAGCGACCACCTACGAGCAGTACTTC,CASRKDLATTYEQYF
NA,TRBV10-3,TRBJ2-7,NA,TGTGCCATCAGCCCCGGAGGGACGGCCGAGCAGTACTTC,CAISPGGTAEQYF
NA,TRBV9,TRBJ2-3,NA,TGTGCCAGCAGCGTAGGTGATAGCGCGGGGCTGTATTTT,CASSVGDSAGLYF
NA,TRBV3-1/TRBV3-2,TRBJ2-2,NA,TGTGCCAGCAGCCAAAGGCCCCCTAAGGGGGTCACCGGGGAGCTGTTTTTT,CASSQRPPKGVTGELFF
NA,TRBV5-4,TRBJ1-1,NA,TGTGCCAGCAGCTTGGCCGGGAACACTGAAGCTTTCTTT,CASSLAGNTEAFF
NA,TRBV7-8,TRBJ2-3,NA,TGTGCCAGCAGCCGCCCCCTTGATACGCAGTATTTT,CASSRPLDTQYF
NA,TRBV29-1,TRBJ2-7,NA,TGCAGCGTTAGCCAGGGCAGCTCCTACGAGCAGTACTTC,CSVSQGSSYEQYF
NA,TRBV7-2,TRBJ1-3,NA,TGTGCCAGCAGCCCGGGACACCGGTCTGGAAACACCATATATTTT,CASSPGHRSGNTIYF
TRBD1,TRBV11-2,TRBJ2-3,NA,TGTGCCAGCAGCTTCAACGGACAGGGTAACACAGATACGCAGTATTTT,CASSFNGQGNTDTQYF
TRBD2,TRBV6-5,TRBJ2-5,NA,TGTGCCAGCAGATCTGGACTAGCGGGAGAGACCCAGTACTTC,CASRSGLAGETQYF
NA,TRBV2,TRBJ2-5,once,TGTGCCAGCAACTCCGGTACAGGGTGGGAGACCCAGTACTTC,CASNSGTGWETQYF
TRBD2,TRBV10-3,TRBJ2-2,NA,TGTGCCAGCGCCGGACTAGCGGGAGGCTCGGGGACCGGGGAGCTGTTTTTT,CASAGLAGGSGTGELFF